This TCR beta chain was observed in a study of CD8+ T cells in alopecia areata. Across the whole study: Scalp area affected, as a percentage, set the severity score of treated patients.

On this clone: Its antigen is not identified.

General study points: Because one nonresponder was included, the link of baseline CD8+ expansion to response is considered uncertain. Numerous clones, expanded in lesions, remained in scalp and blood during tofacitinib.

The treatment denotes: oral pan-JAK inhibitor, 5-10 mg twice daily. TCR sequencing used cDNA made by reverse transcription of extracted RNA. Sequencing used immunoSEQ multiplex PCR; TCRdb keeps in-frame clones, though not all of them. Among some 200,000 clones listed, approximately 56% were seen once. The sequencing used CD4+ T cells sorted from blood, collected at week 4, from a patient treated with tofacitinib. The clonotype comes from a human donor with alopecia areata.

CDR3 sequence reads: CASSLVPASGETQYF. The CDR3 region has the DNA TGCGCCAGCAGCTTGGTTCCAGCGTCAGGAGAGACCCAGTACTTC. The chain employs TRBV5-1 and TRBJ2-5; no definite D call. CDR3 size: 15 residues. CDR1 SGHRS and CDR2 YFSETQ come from the germline V gene. V was cut by 0 bases and J by 4 bases, with 13 bases left in between.